This passage covers 32 T cell receptor beta chains from one sample sequenced in a study of CD8+ T cells in alopecia areata. The authors extracted RNA and reverse transcribed it into cDNA as the sequencing template. Assay: immunoSEQ multiplex PCR; the TCRdb copy retains only in-frame clones and omits some. The sample has 80,000 to 100,000 clones, about 45% seen once; the top ten hold 0.7% to 0.95%. Material: CD4+ T cells sorted from blood. The receptors originated from a human donor with alopecia areata.

As DNA, the CDR3 is TGCAGCGTTGATATCTCCGGGAGCTCCTACAATGAGCAGTTCTTC. Translating it yields CSVDISGSSYNEQFF. This chain links TRBV29-1 with TRBJ2-1; weak D call: TRBD2 (6 bases). V was pared by 3 bases and J by 0 bases, with 12 bases between. The CDR3 length is 15 residues. Germline V gene sequence: CDR1 SQVTM, CDR2 ANQGSEA.

This clone turned up a few times. As DNA, the CDR3 is TGCAGCGTTGACACCAGGGGGGGCACAGATACGCAGTATTTT. Translation gives CSVDTRGGTDTQYF. The rearrangement joins TRBV29-1 to TRBJ2-3; tentatively, D is TRBD1 (7 bases). In germline, CDR1 is SQVTM, CDR2 ANQGSEA. V was cut by 3 bases and J by 1 base, with 11 bases left in between. The CDR3 sequence is 14 residues long.

This chain links TRBV7-9 with TRBJ1-1; the D is unclear. The CDR3 is made up of 16 amino acids. V was cut by 0 bases and J by 3 bases, with 14 bases left in between. In germline, CDR1 is SEHNR, CDR2 FQNEAQ (reference sequence). CDR3 coding DNA: TGTGCCAGCAGCTTAGCGAAGACGGATGGAGACACTGAAGCTTTCTTT. This translates into CASSLAKTDGDTEAFF.

This clone has a handful of counts. The chain recombines TRBV29-1 with TRBJ2-7; 15 bases line up with TRBD2. After removal of 4 bases from V and 12 bases from J, the junction contained 7 bases not matched to a gene. CDR1 and CDR2 (germline): SQVTM, ANQGSEA. The CDR3 consists of 13 residues. In nucleotides, the CDR3 is TGCAGCGTTGGAGGACTAGCGGGAGGGCCAAGGTACTTC. This encodes CSVGGLAGGPRYF.

This clone was seen just once. V is TRBV29-1 and J is TRBJ2-7, with D possibly TRBD1 on 6 matching bases. Germline lookup yields CDR1 SQVTM and CDR2 ANQGSEA. V was pared by 4 bases and J by 0 bases, with 10 bases between. The CDR3 spans 13 residues. The CDR3 DNA is TGCAGCGTTGTCTCAGGGGACTCCTACGAGCAGTACTTC. Amino acids: CSVVSGDSYEQYF.

The chain has TRBV5-1 and TRBJ1-6; tentative D call: TRBD1 (5 bases). CDR1 is SGHRS and CDR2 is YFSETQ in the germline V gene. The CDR3 loop spans 14 amino acids. V lost 0 bases, J lost 5 bases, and 6 bases lay in between. CDR3 sequence reads: CASSLGQNNSPLHF. The CDR3 DNA follows: TGCGCCAGCAGCTTGGGACAGAATAATTCACCCCTCCACTTT.

This clone appeared a few times. The chain recombines TRBV29-1 with TRBJ1-1; D is unresolved. V lost 4 bases to trimming and J lost 6 bases, with 9 bases between them. Germline assignment: CDR1 SQVTM and CDR2 ANQGSEA. This CDR3 has 11 residues. The CDR3 DNA sequence: TGCAGCGTTGCCGCCCTGTCTGAAGCTTTCTTT. Translation: CSVAALSEAFF. Together with reference TRBV29-1 and TRBJ1-1, the CDR3 gives the full variable domain: SAVISQKPSRDICQRGTSLTIQCQVDSQVTMMFWYRQQPGQSLTLIATANQGSEATYESGFVIDKFPISRPNLTFSTLTVSNMSPEDSSIYLCSVAALSEAFFGQGTRLTVV.

CDR3 DNA sequence: TGTGCCTGGAGTGTACAGGAGAACACTGAAGCTTTCTTT. Amino acids: CAWSVQENTEAFF. The J gene is TRBJ1-1, the V gene TRBV30, with D maybe TRBD1 (5 bases). The CDR3 totals 13 residues. Between the trimmed V and J ends, which lost 0 bases and 1 base, there was a span of 6 bases. CDR1 GTSNPN and CDR2 SVGIG come from the germline V gene (reference sequence).

The chain combines TRBV29-1 with TRBJ2-1; a weak D match, TRBD1 (6 bases). CDR3 size: 14 residues. CDR1 is SQVTM, CDR2 ANQGSEA, per germline. The V end lost 6 bases, the J end lost 0 bases, and 12 bases lay between the germline ends. The CDR3 DNA sequence: TGCAGCGTAACTGGACAGACCTCCTACAATGAGCAGTTCTTC. This gives the protein CSVTGQTSYNEQFF.

V usage is TRBV4-1 and J usage is TRBJ2-7, with D unclear. This CDR3 comprises 14 residues. The V end was cut by 1 base, the J end by 1 base, with 8 bases between. CDR1 and CDR2 (germline): MGHRA, YSYEKL. The CDR3 region is CASSQAEISYEQYF. The CDR3, as DNA: TGCGCCAGCAGCCAAGCGGAAATTTCCTACGAGCAGTACTTC.

CDR3 protein: CSAGTGAQETQYF. The CDR3 DNA follows: TGCAGCGCCGGGACAGGGGCTCAAGAGACCCAGTACTTC. J is TRBJ2-5 and V is TRBV29-1; 10 nucleotides align to TRBD1. The V segment lost 7 bases and the J segment 2 bases; nucleotides outside the gene matches: 4. The CDR3 consists of 13 residues. In germline, CDR1 is SQVTM, CDR2 ANQGSEA.

In its sample, this clone was seen a few times. V and J are TRBV29-1 and TRBJ2-1; no clear D gene. This CDR3 comprises 11 residues. CDR1 SQVTM and CDR2 ANQGSEA come from the germline V gene. Trimming left V 3 bases short and J 10 bases short, with 10 bases between. This CDR3 is CSVDHGLEQFF. DNA for the CDR3: TGCAGCGTTGATCACGGGTTAGAGCAGTTCTTC.

The table lists this clone with a few counts. The V gene is TRBV29-1, the J gene TRBJ2-3; TRBD2 might be the D (5 bases). The CDR3 extends over 13 amino acids. The V gene's germline CDR1 is SQVTM and CDR2 ANQGSEA. V shed 5 bases and J shed 4 bases, with 13 bases lying between them. CDR3 sequence (DNA): TGCAGCGTTCGGGGAAGAGCGGCAGATACGCAGTATTTT. The encoded protein is CSVRGRAADTQYF.

V usage is TRBV5-4 and J usage is TRBJ1-2, with D possibly TRBD1 on 5 matching bases. The CDR3 extends over 13 amino acids. CDR1 SGHNT and CDR2 YYREEE come from the germline V gene (reference sequence). The V end lost 0 bases, the J end lost 5 bases, and 8 bases lay between the germline ends. This CDR3 is CASSLAGPYGYTF. For the CDR3, the DNA is TGTGCCAGCAGCTTGGCAGGGCCATATGGCTACACCTTC.

The chain is built from TRBV29-1 and TRBJ1-1; D is undetermined. CDR3 length equals 11 residues. V was clipped by 4 bases and J by 4 bases, with 7 bases between them. Per germline, CDR1 SQVTM and CDR2 ANQGSEA. The CDR3 DNA reads as TGCAGCGTTGTGGTAAGCACTGAAGCTTTCTTT. Translation gives CSVVVSTEAFF.

The chain combines TRBV6-5 with TRBJ2-3; D might be TRBD2 (5 bases). The CDR3 is 14 amino acids. Trimming cost V 6 bases and J 6 bases, with 16 bases left between them. CDR1 and CDR2 (germline): MNHEY, SVGAGI. The CDR3, as DNA: TGTGCCAGCAGCCGCCTAGCAACCTCGGATACGCAGTATTTT. Its protein product is CASSRLATSDTQYF.

The chain couples TRBV4-1 to TRBJ2-1, with 7 bases fitting TRBD2. The junction had 7 bases not matched to a gene; V was cut back by 4 bases and J by 10 bases. The CDR3 loop spans 13 amino acids. Germline V lookup: CDR1 MGHRA, CDR2 YSYEKL. CDR3 DNA sequence: TGCGCCAGCAGCCCTATAGCGGGTAAAGAGCAGTTCTTC. It yields the protein CASSPIAGKEQFF.

This clone occurred a few times. The J gene is TRBJ2-5, the V gene TRBV4-1; 7 positions match TRBD1. The germline V gene encodes CDR1 MGHRA and CDR2 YSYEKL. The CDR3 consists of 15 residues. The V and J ends lost 1 base and 4 bases, in that order; junction bases with no gene match: 6. The CDR3 region is CASSQALAGGETQYF. In nucleotides, the CDR3 is TGCGCCAGCAGCCAAGCTCTGGCAGGGGGAGAGACCCAGTACTTC.

The chain has TRBV4-3 and TRBJ2-7; no reliable D call. The CDR3 loop spans 13 amino acids. V lost 0 bases and J 4 bases, leaving 7 bases between the germline ends. Germline V CDR1 and CDR2: LGHNA, YSLEER. The DNA of the CDR3 is TGCGCCAGCAGCCAAGAGGGCGGTTACGAGCAGTACTTC. Translating it yields CASSQEGGYEQYF.

In DNA form, the CDR3 reads TGTGCCAGCAGCGGAGGGAGCTCCTATAATTCACCCCTCCACTTT. It yields the protein CASSGGSSYNSPLHF. The gene calls are TRBV5-6 and TRBJ1-6; D is undetermined. CDR1 and CDR2 from the germline V gene are SGHDT and YYEEEE. The V end lost 4 bases, the J end lost 0 bases, and 8 bases lay between the germline ends. The CDR3 runs 15 residues.

The chain couples TRBV5-1 to TRBJ2-6; 8 bases fit TRBD1. This CDR3 comprises 18 residues. Germline CDR1 is SGHRS and CDR2 is YFSETQ. V lost 2 bases to trimming and J lost 0 bases; unmatched junction nucleotides: 7. CDR3 DNA: TGCGCCAGCAGCTTCTCGGGACAGGTCAACTCTGGGGCCAACGTCCTGACTTTC. Translation: CASSFSGQVNSGANVLTF.

This clone was detected only a few times. V gene TRBV28 combines with J gene TRBJ2-7; 8 bases agree with TRBD1. Germline loops: CDR1 MDHEN, CDR2 SYDVKM. This CDR3 region has 14 residues. Germline trimming cut 5 bases from V and 5 bases from J; bases unmatched to any gene: 8. The CDR3 bases are TGTGCCAGCAGTCCCTGGACAGGGCAGGACGAGCAGTACTTC. Protein: CASSPWTGQDEQYF.

The rearrangement joins TRBV7-2 to TRBJ2-1; possibly TRBD2 for D (6 bases). The germline CDR1 and CDR2 sequences are SGHTA and FQGNSA. Deletions cut 1 base from V and 7 bases from J, with 14 bases between. The CDR3 totals 15 residues. DNA for the CDR3: TGTGCCAGCAGCTTAGACGGGAGCTCGGTGAATGAGCAGTTCTTC. Amino acid sequence: CASSLDGSSVNEQFF.

This chain links TRBV28 with TRBJ2-7; 12 bases match TRBD2. CDR1 MDHEN and CDR2 SYDVKM come from the germline V gene. The trim removed 10 bases at V and 2 bases at J, leaving 6 bases unmatched. The CDR3 spans 14 residues. Here the CDR3 DNA reads TGTGCCAACCTTAGACTAGCGGGAGCCTACGAGCAGTACTTC. It codes for CANLRLAGAYEQYF.

Turning to this clone: One end of the junction does not line up with germline, which may come from a read error. This rearrangement joins TRBV28 to TRBJ2-7; D remains unclear. From germline, CDR1 is MDHEN and CDR2 SYDVKM. The CDR3 is 13 amino acids. The DNA of the CDR3 is TGTGCCAGCACTTTAGGACCAGTCTACGAGCAGTACTTC. The encoded protein is CASTLGPVYEQYF.

Note on this clone: The junction departs from the called germline gene at one end, perhaps through a read error. The rearrangement joins TRBV6-4 to TRBJ1-2, with no clear D. The CDR3 covers 13 residues. Germline assignment: CDR1 MRHNA and CDR2 SNTAGT. In DNA, the CDR3 is TGTGCCAGCAGTGACTCCGGGCTCTATGGCTACACCTTT. Protein product: CASSDSGLYGYTF.

The chain carries TRBV6-5 and TRBJ2-7; 7 bases map to TRBD1. The CDR3 sequence is 14 residues long. CDR1 MNHEY and CDR2 SVGAGI come from the germline V gene. The junction had 3 bases not matched to a gene; V was cut back by 4 bases and J by 0 bases. The CDR3 DNA is TGTGCCAGCAGTTCTGGGGACAGCTCCTACGAGCAGTACTTC. Protein sequence: CASSSGDSSYEQYF.

J is TRBJ2-3 and V is TRBV11-2, with unresolved D. The CDR3 extends over 13 amino acids. CDR1 is SGHAT and CDR2 is FQNNGV in the germline V gene. V shed 5 bases and J shed 6 bases, with 12 bases lying between them. CDR3 amino acids: CASSANTRDTQYF. CDR3 DNA sequence: TGTGCCAGCAGCGCTAACACGAGGGATACGCAGTATTTT.

This clone was seen more than once but under ten times. The identical CDR3 is also encoded by other nucleotide sequences in the sample. The V gene is TRBV29-1, the J gene TRBJ2-6, with D maybe TRBD1 (6 bases). Germline CDR1 is SQVTM and CDR2 is ANQGSEA. This CDR3 has 14 amino acids. Deletions cut 6 bases from V and 4 bases from J, with 13 bases between. The CDR3, as DNA: TGCAGCGTCGCCACAGGGCTAGGGGCCAACGTCCTGACTTTC. Amino acids: CSVATGLGANVLTF.

CDR3 sequence (DNA): TGCAGCGCCGCCGGGACAGGGTACGAGCAGTACTTC. This sequence encodes CSAAGTGYEQYF. The J gene is TRBJ2-7, the V gene TRBV29-1, with TRBD1 matching 9 bases. Trimming took 7 bases from V and 4 from J; bases not matched to a gene: 5. Per germline, CDR1 SQVTM and CDR2 ANQGSEA. CDR3 size: 12 residues.

This chain joins TRBV28 and TRBJ2-3; 10 bases are shared with TRBD1. This CDR3 contains 15 residues. V was clipped by 5 bases and J by 3 bases; unmatched bases: 5. Germline CDR1 is MDHEN and CDR2 is SYDVKM. The CDR3 protein is CASSRRTGGTDTQYF. DNA for the CDR3: TGTGCCAGCAGTCGGAGGACAGGGGGGACAGATACGCAGTATTTT.

The chain is built from TRBV29-1 and TRBJ1-1, with TRBD1 identical over 7 bases. Germline lookup yields CDR1 SQVTM and CDR2 ANQGSEA. The CDR3 covers 13 residues. V lost 1 base, J lost 6 bases, and 5 bases stayed unmatched. CDR3: CSVEGQGVPEAFF. CDR3 DNA sequence: TGCAGCGTTGAAGGGCAGGGGGTCCCTGAAGCTTTCTTT. Together with reference TRBV29-1 and TRBJ1-1, the CDR3 gives the full variable domain: SAVISQKPSRDICQRGTSLTIQCQVDSQVTMMFWYRQQPGQSLTLIATANQGSEATYESGFVIDKFPISRPNLTFSTLTVSNMSPEDSSIYLCSVEGQGVPEAFFGQGTRLTVV.